The 8 T cell receptor beta chains below come from one sample, sequenced in a study of read filtering for tumor transcriptome and immune sequencing. Molecular barcoded adaptors covering alpha/delta and beta/gamma chains were used on approximately 440 ng RNA. TCRdb re-derived calls from the reads in MiXCR, one entry per CDR3 protein. The sample holds some 46,000 distinct CDR3 sequences; less than 15% are singletons and the top ten take 13% to 15%. Sequences were obtained from a population of CD138-negative cells sorted from bone marrow. The receptors originated from a donor at least 40 years old with multiple myeloma.

This clonotype was detected ten times or more. This chain joins TRBV6-1 and TRBJ2-1, with D possibly being TRBD2 (6 bases). The CDR3 is 13 amino acids. Germline CDR1 MNHNS, CDR2 SASEGT. V lost 7 bases to trimming and J lost 2 bases, with 9 bases between them. CDR3 DNA sequence: TGTGCCAGCAACGGGGGTCCCTACAATGAGCAGTTCTTC. Translated: CASNGGPYNEQFF.

This clonotype was seen ten or more times. This chain links TRBV6-5 with TRBJ1-1, with D perhaps matching TRBD1 (6 bases). From germline, CDR1 is MNHEY and CDR2 SVGAGI. Deletions cut 10 bases from V and 0 bases from J, with 12 bases between. The CDR3 extends over 13 amino acids. The CDR3 DNA is TGTGCCACCATAACAGGGATGAACACTGAAGCTTTCTTT. This codes for CATITGMNTEAFF.

The table lists this clonotype with many counts. The chain combines TRBV10-3 with TRBJ2-6, with a tentative D call TRBD2 (5 bases). Trimming took off 3 bases at V and 0 bases at J, with 9 bases between the two ends. Germline V gives CDR1 ENHRY, CDR2 SYGVKD. CDR3 length: 16 residues. CDR3 DNA sequence: TGTGCCATCAGTGAAGGACTCAGCTCTGGGGCCAACGTCCTGACTTTC. Protein product: CAISEGLSSGANVLTF.

This clonotype was observed at least ten times. V and J are TRBV4-1 and TRBJ2-1; D call uncertain. V gave up 0 bases and J gave up 3 bases, with 12 bases separating them. CDR3 length: 16 residues. The V gene's germline CDR1 is MGHRA and CDR2 YSYEKL. The CDR3 loop is CASSQDAQIIYNEQFF. CDR3 nucleotide sequence: TGCGCCAGCAGCCAAGATGCACAGATAATCTACAATGAGCAGTTCTTC.

This clonotype was seen many times. The chain couples TRBV6-2 or TRBV6-3 to TRBJ2-1; weak D call: TRBD1 (6 bases). V was trimmed by 6 bases and J by 8 bases, leaving 17 bases between them. Germline loops: CDR1 MNHEY, CDR2 SVGEGT. This CDR3 has 14 residues. CDR3 sequence: CASRDPGHEDEQFF. For the CDR3, the DNA is TGTGCCAGCAGAGATCCGGGACATGAGGATGAGCAGTTCTTC.

Concerning this clonotype itself: Given a far larger clone just one base away, this is likely a sequencing read error. The V call is TRBV11-3, the J call TRBJ2-5, with D hard to call. V was shortened by 8 bases and J by 4 bases, with 11 bases between the two germline ends. Germline V CDR1 and CDR2: SGHNT, YENEEA. The CDR3 runs 12 residues. This CDR3 is CASGPPGETQYF. DNA for the CDR3: TGTGCCAGCGGCCCCCCGGGAGAGACCCAGTACTTC.

This clonotype appeared many times. This rearrangement joins TRBV27 to TRBJ2-5, with D unresolved. CDR3 length: 13 amino acids. CDR1 and CDR2 from the germline V gene are MNHEY and SMNVEV (reference sequence). Deletions cut 3 bases from V and 5 bases from J, with 10 bases between. The CDR3 here is CASSLMGSETQYF. CDR3 in DNA: TGTGCCAGCAGTTTGATGGGATCTGAGACCCAGTACTTC.

A remark on this clonotype: This sequence is one base from a far larger clone and is likely a read error. The chain uses TRBV7-9 and TRBJ1-6; D remains unclear. The DNA end favors TRBJ1-1, so the J call may be wrong. The CDR3 consists of 13 residues. The V gene's germline CDR1 is SEHNR and CDR2 FQNEAQ (reference sequence). The CDR3: CASSLVSWTVAFF. The CDR3 DNA sequence: TGTGCCAGCAGCTTAGTTTCGTGGACTGTAGCTTTCTTT.